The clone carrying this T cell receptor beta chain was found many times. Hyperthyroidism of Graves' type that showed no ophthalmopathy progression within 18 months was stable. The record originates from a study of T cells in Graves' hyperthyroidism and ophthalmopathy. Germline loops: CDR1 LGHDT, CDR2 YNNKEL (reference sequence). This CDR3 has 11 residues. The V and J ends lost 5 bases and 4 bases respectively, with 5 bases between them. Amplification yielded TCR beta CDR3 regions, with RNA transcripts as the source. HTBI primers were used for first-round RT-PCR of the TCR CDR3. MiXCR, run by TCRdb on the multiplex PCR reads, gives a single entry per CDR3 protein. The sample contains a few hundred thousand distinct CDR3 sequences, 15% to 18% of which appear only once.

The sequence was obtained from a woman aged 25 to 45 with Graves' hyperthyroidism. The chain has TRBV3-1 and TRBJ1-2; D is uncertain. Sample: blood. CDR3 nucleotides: TGTGCCAGCAGCTGGGGCTATGGCTACACCTTC. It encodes CASSWGYGYTF. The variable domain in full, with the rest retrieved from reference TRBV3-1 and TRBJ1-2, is DTAVSQTPKYLVTQMGNDKSIKCEQNLGHDTMYWYKQDSKKFLKIMFSYNNKELIINETVPNRFSPKSPDKAHLNLHINSLELGDSAVYFCASSWGYGYTFGSGTRLTVV.